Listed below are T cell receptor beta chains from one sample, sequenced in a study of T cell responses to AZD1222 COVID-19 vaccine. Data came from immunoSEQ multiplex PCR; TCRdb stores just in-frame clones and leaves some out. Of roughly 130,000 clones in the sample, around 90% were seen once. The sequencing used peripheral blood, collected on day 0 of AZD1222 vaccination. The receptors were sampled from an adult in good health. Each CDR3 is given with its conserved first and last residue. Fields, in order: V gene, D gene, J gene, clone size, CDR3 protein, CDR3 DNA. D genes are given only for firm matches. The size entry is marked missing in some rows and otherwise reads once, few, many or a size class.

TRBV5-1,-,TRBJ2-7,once,CASSLVGTNPYEQYF,TGCGCCAGCAGCTTGGTCGGGACCAACCCCTACGAGCAGTACTTC
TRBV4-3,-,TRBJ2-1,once,CASSQGTVRSYNEQFF,TGCGCCAGCAGCCAAGGGACAGTCCGCTCCTACAATGAGCAGTTCTTC
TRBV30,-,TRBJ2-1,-,CAWSAQWGGRNEQFF,TGTGCCTGGAGTGCTCAGTGGGGGGGCCGGAATGAGCAGTTCTTC
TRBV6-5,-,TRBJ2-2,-,CASKRFTGELFF,TGTGCCAGCAAGAGATTCACCGGGGAGCTGTTTTTT
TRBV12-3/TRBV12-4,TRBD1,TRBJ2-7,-,CASSGTEIYEQYF,TGTGCCAGCAGTGGGACAGAGATCTACGAGCAGTACTTC
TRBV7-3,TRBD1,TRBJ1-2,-,CASSAETGRDGYTF,TGTGCCAGCAGCGCGGAGACAGGGCGGGATGGCTACACCTTC
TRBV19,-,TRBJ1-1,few,CASSIRQGGGREAKAFF,TGTGCCAGTAGTATTAGGCAGGGTGGGGGCCGGGAAGCTAAAGCTTTCTTT
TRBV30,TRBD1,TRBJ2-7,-,CAWTTGGSYEQYF,TGTGCCTGGACAACAGGGGGGTCCTACGAGCAGTACTTC
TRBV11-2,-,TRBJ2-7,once,CASSQQHDEQYF,TGTGCCAGCAGCCAACAGCACGACGAGCAGTACTTC
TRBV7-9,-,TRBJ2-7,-,CASSPRDGAYEQYF,TGTGCCAGCAGCCCCCGGGACGGGGCCTACGAGCAGTACTTC